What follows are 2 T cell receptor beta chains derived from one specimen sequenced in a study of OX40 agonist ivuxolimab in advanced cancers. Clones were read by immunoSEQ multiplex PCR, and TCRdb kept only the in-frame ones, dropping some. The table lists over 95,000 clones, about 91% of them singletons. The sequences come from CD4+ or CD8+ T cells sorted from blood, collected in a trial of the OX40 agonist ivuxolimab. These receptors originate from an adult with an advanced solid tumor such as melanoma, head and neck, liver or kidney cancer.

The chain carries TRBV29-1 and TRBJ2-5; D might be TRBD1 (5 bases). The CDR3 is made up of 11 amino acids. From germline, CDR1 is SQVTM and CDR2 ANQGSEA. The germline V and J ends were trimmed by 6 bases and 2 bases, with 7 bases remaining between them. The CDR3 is CSVGPQETQYF. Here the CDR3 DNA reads TGCAGCGTGGGGCCTCAAGAGACCCAGTACTTC.

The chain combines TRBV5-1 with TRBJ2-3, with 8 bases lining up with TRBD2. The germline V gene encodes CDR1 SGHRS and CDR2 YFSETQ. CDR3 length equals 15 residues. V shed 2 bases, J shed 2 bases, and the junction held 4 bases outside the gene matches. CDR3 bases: TGCGCCAGCAGCTTTTCCGGGAGGGCCACAGATACGCAGTATTTT. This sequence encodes CASSFSGRATDTQYF.